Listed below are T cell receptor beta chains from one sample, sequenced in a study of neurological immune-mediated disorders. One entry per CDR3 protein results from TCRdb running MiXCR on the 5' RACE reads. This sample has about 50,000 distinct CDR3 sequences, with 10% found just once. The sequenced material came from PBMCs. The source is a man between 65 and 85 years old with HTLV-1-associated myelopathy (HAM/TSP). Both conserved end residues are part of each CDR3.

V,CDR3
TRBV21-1,CASSDNEDSLPYYGYTF
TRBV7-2,CASSFRASDTGELFF
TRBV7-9,CASIQDRLPEAFF
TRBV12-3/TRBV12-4,CASTEHGGRTDTQYF
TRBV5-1,CASSLGESYGYTF
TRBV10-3,CAISESVAGEGEQFF
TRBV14,CASSRQPPTDTQYF
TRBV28,CASSFRPGTGYNSPLHF
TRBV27,CASSHGTSGRSEQYF
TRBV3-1,CASSHGDKNIQYF
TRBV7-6,CASSPGLADSNEQYF
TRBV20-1,CSALPLAGEKETQYF
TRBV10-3,CATGGTGEPQHF
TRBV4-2,CASSQLTSGLGRRTYEQYF
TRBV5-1,CASSLLSRDSLKSEQFF
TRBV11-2,CASSLVATVSNEQFF
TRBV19,CAGSGRVTGELFF
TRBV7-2,CASSPRAEAFF
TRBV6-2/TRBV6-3,CASSYRGLETQYF
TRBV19,CASADGYGPEQYF
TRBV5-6,CASMFGGPSGANVLTF
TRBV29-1,CSGTRTSGYNEQFF
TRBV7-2,CASSPRLAGHNEQFF
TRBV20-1,CSARGGGSGYEQYF
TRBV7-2,CASISIWGTYTQYF
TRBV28,CASINWGSTDTQYF
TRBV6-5,CASSVRGGYYEQYF
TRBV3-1,CASSQGQGRKLFF
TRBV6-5,CASSYLGSGLRNEQFF
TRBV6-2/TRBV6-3,CASSPLLFIRSYNEQFF